This T cell receptor (beta chain) was retrieved from a study of monozygotic twins with inflammatory bowel disease. Study-wide points: Heterogeneous immunosuppressive treatment regimens may have introduced variability into patient repertoires. Using the inverse Simpson index, IBD patients had lower TCRbeta diversity than healthy co-twins.

TCRdb re-analyzed the 5' RACE reads; it lists each CDR3 protein once, without DNA. This sample's clone table lists around 450,000 distinct CDR3 sequences. CDR1 and CDR2 (germline): SGHTA, FQGNSA. The CDR3 has 15 amino acids. Turning to this clonotype: Antigen specificity is unknown.

Total RNA isolation used whole blood (no T cell sorting was performed). Sequencing was performed on blood. The receptor was derived from a human donor with ulcerative colitis or Crohn's disease, or a healthy co-twin of an affected twin (not recorded which). The rearrangement uses TRBV7-2 and TRBJ2-3. The CDR3 loop is CASSLVGISTDTQYF.